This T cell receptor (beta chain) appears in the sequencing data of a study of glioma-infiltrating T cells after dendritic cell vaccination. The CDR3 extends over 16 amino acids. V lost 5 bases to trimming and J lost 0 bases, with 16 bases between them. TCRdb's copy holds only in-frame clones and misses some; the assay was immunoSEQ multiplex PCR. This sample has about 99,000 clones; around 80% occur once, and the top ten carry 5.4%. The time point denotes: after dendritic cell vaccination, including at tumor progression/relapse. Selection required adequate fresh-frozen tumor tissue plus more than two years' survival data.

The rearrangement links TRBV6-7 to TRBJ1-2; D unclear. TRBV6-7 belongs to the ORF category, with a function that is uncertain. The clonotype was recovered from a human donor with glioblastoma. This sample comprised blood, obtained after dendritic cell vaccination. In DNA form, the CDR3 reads TGTGCCAGCAGTCACTTTCATCCGGGGACTAACTATGGCTACACCTTC. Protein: CASSHFHPGTNYGYTF.